Given below is one TCR beta chain in context. The antigen remains undetermined. TCRdb ran MiXCR on the reads and lists one entry per CDR3 protein. Of nearly 450,000 distinct CDR3 sequences in the sample, approximately 31% were seen once. This sample was taken from a study of T cell repertoires in cytomegalovirus infection. Notes on the study in general: The study found HLA-C-restricted CMV-specific TCR beta clonotypes dominating the ex vivo response. There were carriers of CMV plus the relevant HLA, and cumulative public TCR beta family frequency identified them.

The sequencing input was PBMCs. The origin of this receptor is a human donor in good health (CMV status not recorded). Some clones in this sample may be carry-over from other donors' samples.

The CDR3 DNA follows: TGTGCCACCAGCAGAGATCAGGGGGGTGGACAAGAGACCCAGTACTTC. Protein: CATSRDQGGGQETQYF. The J gene is TRBJ2-5, the V gene TRBV15; D is perhaps TRBD1 (7 bases). V shed 0 bases and J shed 2 bases, with 13 bases lying between them. Per germline, CDR1 LNHNV and CDR2 YYDKDF (reference sequence). The CDR3 has 16 residues.